What follows is one T cell receptor beta chain and its context. The antigen it binds to is not known. No quality values exist for individual bases; no much larger clone is one base distant. For TCR beta library preparation, roughly 2 micrograms of genomic DNA were extracted from the cryopreserved PBMCs. Longitudinal blood samples from CLL patients receiving ibrutinib monotherapy were subjected to high-throughput TCR beta sequencing. The patients took part in an open-label, single-center phase 2 trial of ibrutinib monotherapy. This record comes from a study of cytotoxic CD8 clonotypes in ibrutinib-treated CLL (dated by TCRdb to 2020 to 2022). As for the study more broadly: The cohort had some eleven relapsed/refractory and under 16 treatment-naive patients; some 17 were IGHV unmutated. Partial responses were observed in 24 patients and complete responses in 2; after a median follow-up of roughly 72 months, remission was maintained in approximately 14 patients and progression was observed in roughly twelve. Samples at response were collected after a median of about 12 months of treatment, with a range of about 6 to 40 months. An average of 255,043 productive templates and approximately 90,000 productive rearrangements was obtained per sample. Longitudinal samples were available for about 30% of the roughly 86 trial participants. Cryopreserved peripheral blood mononuclear cells were obtained prior to treatment, at the time of response, and at either disease progression or sustained remission. Every remission and progressive disease sample was obtained while ibrutinib was still being received by the patients.

The goal of deep resolution MiSeq sequencing was a depth between 1 in 1 million and 1 in 200,000 T cells, and coverage averaged 10x per clonotype. The immunoSEQ hsTCRB Kit was used to generate TCR beta libraries. The paper's processing steps were these. The data were analyzed with ImmunoSEQ Analyzer and ImmunoSEQ Data Assistant, and V, D and J gene assignments followed IMGT definitions. Clonality was computed as one minus normalized Shannon entropy of productive rearrangement frequencies, ranging from 0 to 1. Only overrepresented clonotypes making up at least 0.05% of the repertoire of each patient were included in the public clonotype analysis. About a dozen repertoires from age-matched healthy donors, obtained from immuneACCESS, served as clonality controls. The immuneACCESS repertoire file appears here via TCRdb, limited to in-frame rearrangements. These files lack a portion of the clones; in checked studies, under half of the deficit traces to unresolved V genes, and the cause of the others is not known. The D gene and trimming were derived from the DNA, and the V and J assignments and clone size from that table. Here the sample has 300,000 to 400,000 clones; about 64% occur a single time. Roughly 6% of the sample is held by the ten biggest clonotypes.

Spanning cysteine to phenylalanine, the CDR3 consists of 13 amino acids. Kept here is only the CDR3 DNA, which spans 39 bases and is read in frame from base 1. The germline V gene yields SQVTM for CDR1 and ANQGSEA for CDR2. The germline ends are 10 bases apart after V is trimmed by 1 base and J by 6 bases. Findings and caveats that apply to the study as a whole: Public clonotypes were rare and either shrank or stayed stable during treatment, and the rise in clonality at ibrutinib response reflected expansion of private clonotypes. Sampling times were not matched between patients in sustained remission and patients whose disease was progressing, and lymph node repertoires were not examined. Baseline clonality was found to be higher than that of age-matched healthy donors and was strongly correlated with circulating CD8+ T-cell counts. Clonality increased at ibrutinib response, stayed stable in sustained remission, and fell back toward baseline at progression.

This sequence originates from a human donor with chronic lymphocytic leukemia. The chain is assembled from TRBV29-1 and TRBJ1-5; TRBD1 is perhaps the D gene, given 6 matching bases. This sample comprised PBMCs, obtained after 36 months of ibrutinib treatment. The CDR3 reads CSVEGRGGQPQHF. The DNA sequence is TGCAGCGTTGAAGGCAGGGGCGGTCAGCCCCAGCATTTT.